This T cell receptor (beta chain) was found in a study of siplizumab effects on memory and regulatory T cells. This CDR3 spans 13 amino acids. Trimming left V 1 base short and J 3 bases short, with 7 bases between. CDR1 and CDR2 (germline): SGHTA, FQGNSA. Study results and caveats: Naive T cells, seemingly more diverse than memory cells, seemed major alloresponse contributors.

A remark on this clone: The antigen is not known.

Approximately 10^5 TCR templates per sample were assayed. Sequencing was performed with immunoSEQ multiplex PCR; in TCRdb, only in-frame clones are kept and a portion is missing. The table has approximately 60,000 clones, 79% seen once. The sequence derives from a human donor in good health. The chain is built from TRBV7-2 and TRBJ2-7; D not resolved. The material sequenced was memory CD4+ T cells sorted from blood. The CDR3 is CASSLVQIYEQYF. The CDR3 nucleotides read TGTGCCAGCAGCTTAGTACAGATCTACGAGCAGTACTTC.